Included here is one TCR beta chain sequence, with context. This sample is part of a study of beta chain features in type 1 diabetes. The whole isolated RNA underwent reverse transcription, so sequencing captured expressed TCRB transcripts. Here immunoSEQ multiplex PCR was the method, and the copy in TCRdb shows in-frame clones only, minus some. This sample has around 330,000 clones, with approximately 10% found just once. This CDR3 comprises 14 residues. V dropped 3 bases and J dropped 5 bases, with 16 bases sitting between them. The germline V gene has CDR1 GTSNPN and CDR2 SVGIG (reference sequence).

Input material: naive CD4+ T cells from blood. This receptor was obtained from a woman in her thirties in good health. The chain uses TRBV30 and TRBJ2-5; possible D gene TRBD2, 6 bases. The CDR3 is CAWSPDGTGETQYF. The CDR3, as DNA: TGTGCCTGGAGCCCCGACGGGACTGGCGAGACCCAGTACTTC.